This T cell receptor beta chain stems from a study of blood T cell repertoires in COVID-19. Across the study: Spain, Italy and the United States supplied samples that represented acute and convalescent COVID-19. Sample material is recorded as cDNA or gDNA derived from T cells, B-cell-depleted T cells, or PBMCs.

The CDR3 spans 14 residues. V dropped 3 bases and J dropped 7 bases, with 10 bases sitting between them. Germline V gives CDR1 LNHDA, CDR2 SQIVND (reference sequence). Per the original methods: Cell counts per sample came from amplifying reference gene primers. Generated by immunoSEQ multiplex PCR, the TCRdb table keeps only in-frame clones and is missing some. Clone size and V and J calls were adopted from that table, with D and trimming inferred from the DNA. The sample consists of some 700,000 clones, over 80% of them appearing once. The clonotype was recovered from a woman aged 18-29 years with acute or convalescent COVID-19. Material: peripheral blood. The rearrangement uses TRBV19 and TRBJ1-6; perhaps TRBD1 as D (5 bases). The CDR3 DNA reads as TGTGCCAGTAGTATCGCCAGGGCGAATTCACCCCTCCACTTT. It translates to CASSIARANSPLHF.